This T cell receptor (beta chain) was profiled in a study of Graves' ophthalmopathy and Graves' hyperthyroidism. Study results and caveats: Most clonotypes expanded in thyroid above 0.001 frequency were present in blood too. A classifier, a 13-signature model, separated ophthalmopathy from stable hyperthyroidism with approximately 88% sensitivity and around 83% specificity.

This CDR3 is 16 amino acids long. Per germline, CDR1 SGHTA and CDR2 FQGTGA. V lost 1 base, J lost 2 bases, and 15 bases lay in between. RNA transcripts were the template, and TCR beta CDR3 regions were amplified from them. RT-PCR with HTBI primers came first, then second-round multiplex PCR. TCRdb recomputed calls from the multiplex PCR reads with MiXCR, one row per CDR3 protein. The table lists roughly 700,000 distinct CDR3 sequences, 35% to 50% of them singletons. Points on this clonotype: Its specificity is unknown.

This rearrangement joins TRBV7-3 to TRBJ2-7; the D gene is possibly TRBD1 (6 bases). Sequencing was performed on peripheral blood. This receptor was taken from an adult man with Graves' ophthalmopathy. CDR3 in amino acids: CASSLNPPGQTYEQYF. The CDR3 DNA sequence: TGTGCCAGCAGCTTAAACCCTCCGGGACAAACCTACGAGCAGTACTTC.